This T cell receptor beta chain was identified during a study of shared clonotypes between healthy human individuals. Assay: immunoSEQ multiplex PCR; the TCRdb copy retains only in-frame clones and omits some. Altogether approximately 530,000 clones are present, approximately 95% being singletons, with the ten largest covering 0.05% to 0.07%. The germline gives CDR1 SGDLS, CDR2 YYNGEE. This CDR3 region has 14 residues. V shed 4 bases and J 7 bases; nucleotides not matched to a gene: 11. Material for sequencing was naive CD4+ T cells sorted from blood. Documented subset: CD45RA+ positively selected. V and J are TRBV9 and TRBJ2-7; TRBD1 matches 7 bases. This clonotype was obtained from a woman aged 30 to 39 in good health. The CDR3 is CASSRQTGYDEQYF. The CDR3 nucleotides read TGTGCCAGCAGCCGACAGACAGGGTATGATGAGCAGTACTTC.